Presented here are 17 T cell receptor beta chains from one specimen sequenced in a study of PD-1 blockade in classical Hodgkin lymphoma. The method was immunoSEQ multiplex PCR; TCRdb's version includes in-frame clones alone and lacks a portion of them. The table shows about 94,000 clones, with 75% to 90% occurring only once. Autologous stem cell transplantation was followed by relapse in every patient, and brentuximab vedotin exposure varied. This specimen was peripheral blood mononuclear cells (PBMCs), taken before the second cycle of nivolumab. All receptors come from a human donor with classical Hodgkin lymphoma.

The chain joins TRBV5-1 to TRBJ2-7, with 10 bases matching TRBD1. The germline CDR1 and CDR2 sequences are SGHRS and YFSETQ. The V and J ends lost 5 bases and 2 bases, in that order; junction bases with no gene match: 4. The CDR3 spans 14 residues. CDR3 residues: CASRKTGGPYEQYF. CDR3 DNA: TGCGCCAGCAGAAAGACAGGGGGCCCCTACGAGCAGTACTTC.

Turning to this clone: Other nucleotide sequences from this sample produce the same CDR3. The chain couples TRBV7-9 to TRBJ2-1; D not resolved. V was pared by 4 bases and J by 8 bases, with 9 bases between. This CDR3 region has 12 residues. CDR1 SEHNR and CDR2 FQNEAQ come from the germline V gene (reference sequence). CDR3 amino acids: CASSSRVDEQFF. DNA for the CDR3: TGTGCCAGCAGCTCCCGGGTTGATGAGCAGTTCTTC.

This clone was recorded only once. This chain connects TRBV4-1 to TRBJ2-6; the match to TRBD1 covers 8 bases. The CDR3 extends over 18 amino acids. Germline CDR1 MGHRA, CDR2 YSYEKL. J lost 3 bases, V lost 4 bases, and 11 bases had no gene match. CDR3 protein: CASSRSGQGAVGANVLTF. DNA for the CDR3: TGCGCCAGCAGCCGCTCGGGGCAGGGGGCGGTTGGGGCCAACGTCCTGACTTTC.

The genes are TRBV28 and TRBJ2-6, with 8 bases that match TRBD1. The junction had 13 bases not matched to a gene; V was cut back by 9 bases and J by 0 bases. The germline V gene has CDR1 MDHEN and CDR2 SYDVKM. The CDR3 totals 18 residues. The CDR3 coding sequence is TGTGCCAGTACCTCCAGACAGGGGCCCCTCTCTGGGGCCAACGTCCTGACTTTC. Residues: CASTSRQGPLSGANVLTF.

This clone was observed a few times. The V gene is TRBV6-6, the J gene TRBJ1-5; D remains unclear. CDR1 and CDR2 (germline): MNHNY, SVGAGI (reference sequence). Trimming removed 1 base from V and 4 bases from J, with 11 bases in between. The CDR3 extends over 15 amino acids. CDR3 amino acids: CASSYLASGNQPQHF. The CDR3 DNA reads TGTGCCAGCAGTTACTTGGCGAGTGGGAATCAGCCCCAGCATTTT.

This chain uses TRBV10-3 with TRBJ1-1, with TRBD1 as a possible D gene (5 bases). The V gene's germline CDR1 is ENHRY and CDR2 SYGVKD. The V end lost 6 bases, the J end lost 4 bases, and 18 bases lay between the germline ends. This CDR3 spans 15 amino acids. CDR3: CAISAVIGGATEAFF. The CDR3 nucleotides are TGTGCCATCAGCGCCGTAATTGGGGGAGCCACTGAAGCTTTCTTT.

The genes are TRBV10-2 and TRBJ2-3, with TRBD1 as a possible D gene (6 bases). CDR1 is WSHSY and CDR2 is SAAADI in the germline V gene. The ends were cut back, 4 bases at V and 3 bases at J, with 11 bases in the middle. This CDR3 has 14 residues. This CDR3 is CASSAGVGTDTQYF. CDR3 nucleotide sequence: TGCGCCAGCAGTGCAGGGGTGGGGACAGATACGCAGTATTTT.

Here the CDR3 DNA reads TGTGCCAGCAGTAGAGGGGGTTTGAACACTGAAGCTTTCTTT. It codes for CASSRGGLNTEAFF. The chain couples TRBV6-6 to TRBJ1-1; D perhaps matches TRBD1 (6 bases). The CDR3 has 14 residues. Germline assignment: CDR1 MNHNY and CDR2 SVGAGI (reference sequence). V was trimmed by 5 bases and J by 0 bases, leaving 10 bases between them.

The rearrangement uses TRBV28 and TRBJ1-5, with unresolved D. In germline, CDR1 is MDHEN, CDR2 SYDVKM. Trimming removed 5 bases from V and 4 bases from J, with 6 bases in between. The CDR3 consists of 12 residues. The CDR3 nucleotides read TGTGCCAGCAGTCGGATGAATCAGCCCCAGCATTTT. Its translation is CASSRMNQPQHF.

This chain connects TRBV5-6 to TRBJ2-7, with 10 bases fitting TRBD1. The trim removed 2 bases at V and 8 bases at J, leaving 7 bases unmatched. Germline V CDR1 and CDR2: SGHDT, YYEEEE. CDR3 size: 14 residues. The CDR3: CASSLQRDRGQQYF. As DNA, the CDR3 is TGTGCCAGCAGCTTACAACGGGACAGGGGCCAGCAGTACTTC. The whole variable domain, filled in from reference TRBV5-6 and TRBJ2-7, reads DAGVTQSPTHLIKTRGQQVTLRCSPKSGHDTVSWYQQALGQGPQFIFQYYEEEERQRGNFPDRFSGHQFPNYSSELNVNALLLGDSALYLCASSLQRDRGQQYFGPGTRLTVT.

This clone turned up a few times. The chain employs TRBV9 and TRBJ1-1; D might be TRBD1 (5 bases). V lost 0 bases and J lost 3, with 12 bases in between. The CDR3 runs to 15 residues. The germline CDR1 and CDR2 sequences are SGDLS and YYNGEE. The chain's CDR3 is CASSVGLGGYTEAFF. CDR3 nucleotides: TGTGCCAGCAGCGTAGGCCTTGGGGGATACACTGAAGCTTTCTTT.

This clone has a single count. V usage is TRBV11-2 and J usage is TRBJ1-1, with TRBD1 as a possible D gene (6 bases). CDR1 and CDR2 from the germline V gene are SGHAT and FQNNGV. There are 14 residues in the CDR3. Trimming removed 0 bases at V and 8 bases at J, with 13 bases between. DNA for the CDR3: TGTGCCAGCAGCTTAGAGAGACAGGCCCAAGAAGCTTTCTTT. This sequence encodes CASSLERQAQEAFF.

The chain couples TRBV6-4 to TRBJ1-6; the D is unclear. From germline, CDR1 is MRHNA and CDR2 SNTAGT. This CDR3 spans 14 amino acids. V was pared by 5 bases and J by 9 bases, with 14 bases between. CDR3 nucleotides: TGTGCCAGCAGTAATAACCCCGGCGCTTCACCCCTCCACTTT. Translation gives CASSNNPGASPLHF.

The chain joins TRBV28 to TRBJ2-1, with 9 bases identical to TRBD2. CDR3 length: 16 amino acids. CDR1 and CDR2 from the germline V gene are MDHEN and SYDVKM. Losses at the gene ends were 6 bases for V and 6 bases for J; bases not matched to a gene: 12. CDR3 sequence: CASRSSSSGGRNEQFF. CDR3 DNA: TGTGCCAGCAGATCGTCGAGTAGCGGGGGCCGCAATGAGCAGTTCTTC.

The chain couples TRBV2 to TRBJ2-5, with D unclear. The CDR3 consists of 15 residues. V gave up 4 bases and J gave up 2 bases, with 14 bases separating them. Germline loops: CDR1 SNHLY, CDR2 FYNNEI. CDR3 region: CASSAWAAYQETQYF. DNA of the CDR3: TGTGCCAGCAGTGCTTGGGCGGCCTATCAAGAGACCCAGTACTTC.

This clone showed up just a few times. V gene TRBV9 combines with J gene TRBJ1-6; D gene uncertain. CDR1 SGDLS and CDR2 YYNGEE come from the germline V gene. There are 14 residues in the CDR3. V was shortened by 3 bases and J by 7 bases, with 11 bases between the two germline ends. This CDR3 reads CASSGDQRNSPLHF. CDR3 nucleotide sequence: TGTGCCAGCAGCGGAGACCAGAGGAATTCACCCCTCCACTTT.

V is TRBV7-6 and J is TRBJ2-5; 11 nucleotides align to TRBD2. From germline, CDR1 is SGHVS and CDR2 FNYEAQ. The CDR3 loop spans 17 amino acids. V was pared by 5 bases and J by 3 bases, with 11 bases of the junction left unmatched. The CDR3 spells CASSEWGSGGEKETQYF. In nucleotides, the CDR3 is TGTGCCAGCAGCGAATGGGGTAGCGGGGGGGAAAAAGAGACCCAGTACTTC.